The 11 T cell receptor beta chains below come from one sample, sequenced in a study of kidney transplant recipient with SARS-CoV-2 infection. In TCRdb, the reads were re-called with MiXCR into one record per CDR3 protein. The repertoire holds 250,000 or so distinct CDR3 sequences, with about 30% as singletons. Sequenced material: a blood sample, taken at baseline and on day 111 from a kidney transplant recipient. All receptors come from a male patient aged 30 to 39 who had COVID-19 and was a kidney transplant recipient. Some of these T cells may belong to the graft donor.

A note on this clonotype: This may be a read error: a much more frequent sequence differs by one nucleotide. J is TRBJ1-4 and V is TRBV14, with a weak D call TRBD1 (5 bases). The V gene's germline CDR1 is SGHDN and CDR2 FVKESK. CDR3 length: 14 residues. The CDR3: CANSQLGLNEKLFF. CDR3 DNA sequence: TGTGCCAACAGCCAACTGGGGCTGAATGAAAAACTGTTTTTT. The full variable domain, with the rest looked up from reference TRBV14 and TRBJ1-4, is EAGVTQFPSHSVIEKGQTVTLRCDPISGHDNLYWYRRVMGKEIKFLLHFVKESKQDESGMPNNRFLAERTGGTYSTLKVQPAELEDSGVYFCANSQLGLNEKLFFGSGTQLSVL.

In this sample, this clonotype turned up many times. The chain links TRBV4-3 to TRBJ1-2; no clear D. Trimming shortened V by 4 bases and J by 4 bases, and 22 bases separated the two germline ends. The germline CDR1 and CDR2 sequences are LGHNA and YSLEER. The CDR3 is made up of 17 amino acids. The CDR3 sequence: CASSLSRGRRKTYGYTF. The CDR3, as DNA: TGCGCCAGCAGCCTAAGCAGAGGACGTCGAAAGACCTATGGCTACACCTTC.

This clonotype was counted only a few times. A read error may be the cause here, since a much bigger clone is one base away. V and J are TRBV6-2 or TRBV6-3 and TRBJ2-7; D gene uncertain. The germline gives CDR1 MNHEY, CDR2 SVGEGT. This CDR3 is built from 14 residues. The V end lost 4 bases, the J end lost 3 bases, and 13 bases lay between the germline ends. In DNA form, the CDR3 reads TGTGCCAGCAGTTCTGGCGGTAGGTACTACGAGCAGTACTTC. This gives the protein CASSSGGRYYEQYF.

Only a few counts were recorded for this clonotype. This rearrangement joins TRBV20-1 to TRBJ2-3; maybe TRBD1 (6 bases). V lost 5 bases and J lost 5, with 17 bases in between. Germline V CDR1 and CDR2: DFQATT, SNEGSKA (reference sequence). The length of the CDR3 is 14 residues. The CDR3 DNA is TGCAGTGCTCCAACCTTCTCAGGGGTAGATACGCAGTATTTT. It codes for CSAPTFSGVDTQYF.

Concerning this clonotype: With a much larger clone just one base away, this may be a read error. The V gene is TRBV18, the J gene TRBJ2-2, with D uncertain. Germline V gene data show CDR1 as KGHSH and CDR2 as LQKENI. The CDR3 covers 13 residues. The CDR3 coding sequence is TGTGCCAGCTCGTCCTTGAACACCAGGGAGCTGTTTTTT. Translation: CASSSLNTRELFF.

In its sample, this clonotype was seen many times. The V call is TRBV7-7, the J call TRBJ2-5; TRBD1 aligns across 11 bases. The germline CDR1 and CDR2 sequences are SSHAT and FNYEAQ (reference sequence). The CDR3 loop spans 14 amino acids. J gave up 5 bases and V 5 bases, and 4 bases lay outside the gene matches. The CDR3 loop is CASSRTGGGETQYF. For the CDR3, the DNA is TGTGCCAGCAGCCGGACAGGGGGCGGGGAGACCCAGTACTTC.

This clonotype was seen many times. The chain couples TRBV11-2 to TRBJ2-5; D gene ambiguous. This CDR3 region has 14 residues. V was shortened by 1 base and J by 9 bases, with 15 bases between the two germline ends. In germline, CDR1 is SGHAT, CDR2 FQNNGV. The CDR3 DNA reads as TGTGCCAGCAGCTTAGGGGCGCGGCTTGGGGCCCAGTACTTC. It codes for CASSLGARLGAQYF.

This clonotype was observed a few times. V gene TRBV20-1 combines with J gene TRBJ2-5; no definite D call. Germline CDR1 reads DFQATT; CDR2 reads SNEGSKA (reference sequence). This CDR3 has 14 residues. The ends were cut back, 2 bases at V and 2 bases at J, with 12 bases in the middle. The CDR3 reads CSARRVPIQETQYF. In nucleotides, the CDR3 is TGCAGTGCTAGACGAGTCCCCATACAAGAGACCCAGTACTTC.

This clonotype was recorded at least ten times. The chain joins TRBV6-4 to TRBJ1-2; 10 bases agree with TRBD1. V shed 6 bases, J shed 5 bases, and the junction held 12 bases outside the gene matches. The CDR3 is 16 residues long. Germline V lookup: CDR1 MRHNA, CDR2 SNTAGT. CDR3 in DNA: TGTGCCAGCAGCCGATCCGGGACAGGGGCGAATTATGGCTACACCTTC. Translated: CASSRSGTGANYGYTF.

The chain combines TRBV4-1 with TRBJ2-3; D is ambiguous. Germline CDR1 and CDR2: MGHRA and YSYEKL. Between the trimmed V and J ends, which lost 3 bases and 1 base, there was a span of 14 bases. The CDR3 has 16 residues. The CDR3 sequence: CASSQGPPGGTDTQYF. For the CDR3, the DNA is TGCGCCAGCAGCCAGGGCCCCCCGGGTGGCACAGATACGCAGTATTTT.

V and J are TRBV10-3 and TRBJ2-1; 7 nucleotides agree with TRBD2. The junction had 3 bases not matched to a gene; V was cut back by 3 bases and J by 4 bases. This CDR3 has 14 amino acids. The germline V gene encodes CDR1 ENHRY and CDR2 SYGVKD. The CDR3 is CAISDSSGYNEQFF. The CDR3 DNA reads TGTGCCATCAGTGATTCTAGCGGTTACAATGAGCAGTTCTTC.